This TCR beta chain originates from a study of response to subunit inactivated influenza vaccine. Overall study findings and caveats: Few new T cells, the authors suggested, are recruited by each seasonal influenza vaccination.

V lost 4 bases, J lost 6 bases, and 7 bases stayed unmatched. The germline gives CDR1 LGHDT, CDR2 YNNKEL (reference sequence). The CDR3 runs 15 residues. Details on this clonotype: The antigen remains undetermined.

In TCRdb, the RT-PCR reads were re-called with MiXCR into one record per CDR3 protein. The repertoire holds a few hundred thousand distinct CDR3 sequences, with 14% as singletons. This chain links TRBV3-1 with TRBJ2-1; 9 bases align to TRBD2. Material: PBMCs from blood, obtained about 12 days after vaccination. The TCR originated in a man aged 45-60 years who received an inactivated influenza vaccine. CDR3 bases: TGTGCCAGCAGCCTTTCCGGGACTAGCTCCAATGAGCAGTTCTTC. Translating gives CASSLSGTSSNEQFF.